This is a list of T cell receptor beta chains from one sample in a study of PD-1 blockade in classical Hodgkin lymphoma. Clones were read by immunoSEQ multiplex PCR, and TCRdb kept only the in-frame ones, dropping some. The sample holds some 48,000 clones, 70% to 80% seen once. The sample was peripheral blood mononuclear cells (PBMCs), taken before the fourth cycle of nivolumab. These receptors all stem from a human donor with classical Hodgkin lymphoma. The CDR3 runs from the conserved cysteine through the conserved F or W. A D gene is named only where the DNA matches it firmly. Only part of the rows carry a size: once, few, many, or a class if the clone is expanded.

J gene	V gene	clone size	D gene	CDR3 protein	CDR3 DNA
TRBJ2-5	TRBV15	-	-	CATSRNEGTETQYF	TGTGCCACCAGCAGAAACGAGGGAACGGAGACCCAGTACTTC
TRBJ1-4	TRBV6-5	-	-	CASSGQIGKLFF	TGTGCCAGCAGTGGGCAGATTGGAAAACTGTTTTTT
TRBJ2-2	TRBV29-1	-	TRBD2	CSVEDGRGTGELFF	TGCAGCGTTGAAGACGGGAGGGGTACCGGGGAGCTGTTTTTT
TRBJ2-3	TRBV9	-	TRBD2	CASSSGAGGSTDTQYF	TGTGCCAGCAGCTCCGGAGCGGGGGGGAGCACAGATACGCAGTATTTT
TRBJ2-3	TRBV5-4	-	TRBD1	CASRTGYRTDTQYF	TGTGCCAGCAGGACAGGGTACCGCACAGATACGCAGTATTTT
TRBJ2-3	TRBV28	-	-	CASSLRFDTQYF	TGTGCCAGCAGTTTACGGTTTGATACGCAGTATTTT
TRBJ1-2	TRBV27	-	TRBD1	CASKFPGQGYTF	TGTGCCAGCAAATTTCCGGGACAGGGTTACACCTTC
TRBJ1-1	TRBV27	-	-	CASKLGGGTEAFF	TGTGCCAGCAAACTGGGGGGGGGCACTGAAGCTTTCTTT
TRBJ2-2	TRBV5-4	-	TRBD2	CASSFDLAVANTGELFF	TGTGCCAGCAGCTTCGACCTAGCGGTGGCGAACACCGGGGAGCTGTTTTTT
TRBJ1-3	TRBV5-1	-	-	CASSLDIVDGNTIYF	TGCGCCAGCAGCTTGGATATCGTGGACGGAAACACCATATATTTT
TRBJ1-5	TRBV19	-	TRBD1	CASSYDRGGQPQHF	TGTGCCAGTAGTTATGACAGGGGAGGTCAGCCCCAGCATTTT
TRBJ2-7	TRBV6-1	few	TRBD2	CASSERASGSYEQYF	TGTGCCAGCAGTGAAAGGGCTAGCGGGAGCTACGAGCAGTACTTC
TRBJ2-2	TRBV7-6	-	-	CASSPLLGLGGGELFF	TGTGCCAGCAGCCCCCTCCTCGGACTAGGGGGCGGGGAGCTGTTTTTT
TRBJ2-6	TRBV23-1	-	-	CASSRGTLGSGANVLTF	TGCGCCAGCAGTCGGGGTACACTCGGGTCTGGGGCCAACGTCCTGACTTTC
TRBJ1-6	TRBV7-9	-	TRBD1	CASSLQGAQNSPLHF	TGTGCCAGCAGCCTCCAGGGGGCACAAAATTCACCCCTCCACTTT
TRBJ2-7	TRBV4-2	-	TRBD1	CASSQPGTGSYEQYF	TGTGCCAGCAGCCAACCCGGGACAGGGTCCTACGAGCAGTACTTC
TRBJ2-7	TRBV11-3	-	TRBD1	CASSLDGTDYYEQYF	TGTGCCAGCAGCTTAGATGGGACAGACTACTACGAGCAGTACTTC
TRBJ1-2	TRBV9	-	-	CASSPDGRMMGGYTF	TGTGCCAGCAGCCCAGACGGGAGAATGATGGGGGGCTACACCTTC
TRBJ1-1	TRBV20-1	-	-	CSARQTEAFF	TGCAGTGCTAGGCAGACTGAAGCTTTCTTT
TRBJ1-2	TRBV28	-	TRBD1	CASSPSTGWGGYTF	TGTGCCAGCAGTCCATCGACAGGGTGGGGAGGCTACACCTTC
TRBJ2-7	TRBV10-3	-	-	CAISGRSYEQYF	TGTGCCATCAGTGGACGGTCCTACGAGCAGTACTTC
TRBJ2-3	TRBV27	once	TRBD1	CASSRFGTGLTDTQYF	TGTGCCAGCAGTAGATTCGGGACAGGGCTAACAGATACGCAGTATTTT
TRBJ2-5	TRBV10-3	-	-	CAISDGGGDLETQYF	TGTGCCATCAGTGATGGGGGGGGCGATTTGGAGACCCAGTACTTC
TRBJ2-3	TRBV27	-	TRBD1	CASQQAGGKQYF	TGTGCCAGCCAACAAGCAGGGGGCAAGCAGTATTTT
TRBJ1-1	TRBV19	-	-	CASSIRVQGGVMNTEAFF	TGTGCCAGTAGTATTAGGGTGCAGGGTGGGGTCATGAACACTGAAGCTTTCTTT
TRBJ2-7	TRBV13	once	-	CASSSSASSYEQYF	TGTGCCAGCAGCTCTAGCGCCTCCTCCTACGAGCAGTACTTC
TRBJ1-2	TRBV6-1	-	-	CASSPFNNYGYTF	TGTGCCAGCAGCCCCTTTAATAACTATGGCTACACCTTC
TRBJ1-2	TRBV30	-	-	CAWIRSTGYYGYTF	TGTGCCTGGATCCGGTCAACAGGGTACTATGGCTACACCTTC
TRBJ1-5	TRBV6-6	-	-	CASSLDRGSNQPQHF	TGTGCCAGCAGCCTAGACCGGGGTAGCAATCAGCCCCAGCATTTT
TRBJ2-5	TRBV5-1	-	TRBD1	CASSLLSGGQETQYF	TGCGCCAGCAGCTTGCTTTCAGGGGGACAAGAGACCCAGTACTTC
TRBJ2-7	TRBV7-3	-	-	CASSPLPGSYEQYF	TGTGCCAGCAGCCCCCTCCCGGGGTCCTACGAGCAGTACTTC
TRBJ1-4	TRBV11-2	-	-	CASSRNRNEKLFF	TGTGCCAGCAGCCGAAACAGGAATGAAAAACTGTTTTTT
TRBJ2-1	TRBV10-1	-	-	CASSPQGMDEQFF	TGCGCCAGCAGTCCTCAGGGAATGGATGAGCAGTTCTTC
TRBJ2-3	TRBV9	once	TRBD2	CASRAMERGGIRDTQYF	TGTGCCAGCAGGGCGATGGAGCGGGGGGGAATCAGAGATACGCAGTATTTT
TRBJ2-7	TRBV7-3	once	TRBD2	CASRYAGGGGTYEQYF	TGTGCCAGCAGGTACGCGGGGGGAGGAGGGACCTACGAGCAGTACTTC
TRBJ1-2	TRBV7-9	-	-	CASSLERGAVNGYTF	TGTGCCAGCAGCTTAGAACGGGGCGCGGTCAATGGCTACACCTTC
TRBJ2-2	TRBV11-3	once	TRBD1	CASEGQSNTGELFF	TGTGCCAGTGAGGGACAGTCGAACACCGGGGAGCTGTTTTTT
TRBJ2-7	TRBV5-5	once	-	CASSLAGTLGLEQYF	TGTGCCAGCAGCTTGGCAGGGACGCTTGGCCTCGAGCAGTACTTC
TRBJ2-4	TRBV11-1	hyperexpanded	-	CASSLDIRQLGNIQYF	TGTGCCAGCAGCTTAGACATTCGGCAGTTGGGAAACATTCAGTACTTC
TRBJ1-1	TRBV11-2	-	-	CASSADWGEAFF	TGTGCCAGCAGCGCAGACTGGGGGGAAGCTTTCTTT
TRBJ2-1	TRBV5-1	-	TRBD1	CASSQMTGSYNEQFF	TGCGCCAGCAGCCAGATGACAGGGTCATACAATGAGCAGTTCTTC
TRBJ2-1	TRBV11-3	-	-	CASSRAGGEQFF	TGTGCCAGCAGCCGGGCGGGTGGTGAGCAGTTCTTC
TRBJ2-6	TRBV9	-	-	CASSVVGFGANVLTF	TGTGCCAGCAGCGTAGTGGGCTTTGGGGCCAACGTCCTGACTTTC
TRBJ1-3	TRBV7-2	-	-	CASSPGLPSIGNTIYF	TGTGCCAGCAGCCCGGGACTTCCTTCGATAGGAAACACCATATATTTT
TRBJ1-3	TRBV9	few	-	CASSVGHDSGNTIYF	TGTGCCAGCAGCGTAGGACACGACTCTGGAAACACCATATATTTT